This T cell receptor beta chain originates from a study of type 1 regulatory T cells. Looking at the study overall: T-allo10 is a Tr1-enriched, alloantigen-specific CD4 T cell product made in vitro.

CDR1 and CDR2 (germline): LGHNA, YSLEER. Trimming removed 3 bases from V and 3 bases from J, with 8 bases in between. The CDR3 is 14 amino acids. Overall study results and limits: Compared with non-type 1 regulatory T cells, type 1 regulatory T cells showed a more restricted TCR repertoire.

MiXCR was run by TCRdb on the reads, yielding one entry per CDR3 protein. The profile shows under 85,000 distinct CDR3 sequences, roughly half of them singletons. Worth noting for this clonotype: What it binds is not known.

This chain uses TRBV4-3 with TRBJ2-2; no clear D gene. This receptor was taken from a human donor in good health. Sequences were obtained from cultured non-Tr1 T cells, either the whole culture or a sorted T cell fraction (not recorded which). In DNA form, the CDR3 reads TGCGCCAGCAGCCATAACATCTACACCGGGGAGCTGTTTTTT. Translation: CASSHNIYTGELFF.